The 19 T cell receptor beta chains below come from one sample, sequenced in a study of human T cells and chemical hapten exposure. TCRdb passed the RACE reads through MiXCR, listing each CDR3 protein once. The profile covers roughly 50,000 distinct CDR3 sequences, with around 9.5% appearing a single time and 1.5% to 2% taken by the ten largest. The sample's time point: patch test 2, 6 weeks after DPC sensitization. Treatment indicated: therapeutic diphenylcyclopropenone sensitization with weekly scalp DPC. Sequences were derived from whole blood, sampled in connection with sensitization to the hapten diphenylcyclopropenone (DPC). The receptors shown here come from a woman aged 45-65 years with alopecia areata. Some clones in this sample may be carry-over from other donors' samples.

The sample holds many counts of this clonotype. CDR3 sequence reads: CSARRQRAEAFF. The CDR3 DNA reads TGCAGTGCCAGGAGACAGCGGGCCGAAGCTTTCTTT. This sequence joins TRBV20-1 and TRBJ1-1; D is perhaps TRBD1 (5 bases). Trimming stripped 6 bases from V and 8 bases from J, with 16 bases between. The CDR3 runs 12 residues. Germline CDR1 and CDR2: DFQATT and SNEGSKA (reference sequence).

CDR3 sequence: CASSPSAGGLNEQFF. The CDR3 nucleotides read TGCGCCAGCAGCCCCTCCGCGGGAGGTTTAAATGAGCAGTTCTTC. The chain uses TRBV5-1 and TRBJ2-1; 8 bases align to TRBD2. The V segment lost 4 bases and the J segment 7 bases; nucleotides outside the gene matches: 10. The germline CDR1 and CDR2 sequences are SGHRS and YFSETQ. This CDR3 has 15 residues.

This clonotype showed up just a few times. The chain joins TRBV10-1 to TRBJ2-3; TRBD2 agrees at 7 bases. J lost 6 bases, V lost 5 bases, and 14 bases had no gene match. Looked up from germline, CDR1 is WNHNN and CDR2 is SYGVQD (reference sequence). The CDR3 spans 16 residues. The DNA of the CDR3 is TGCGCCAGCAGTAGGGCCCAGCGGGGTGGCGCGGATACGCAGTATTTT. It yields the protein CASSRAQRGGADTQYF.

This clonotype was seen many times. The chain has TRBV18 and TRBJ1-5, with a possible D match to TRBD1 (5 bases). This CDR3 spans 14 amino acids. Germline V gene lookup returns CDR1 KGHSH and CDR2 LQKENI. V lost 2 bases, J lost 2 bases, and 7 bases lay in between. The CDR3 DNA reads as TGTGCCAGCTCACCAGAACAGGGCAATCAGCCCCAGCATTTT. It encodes CASSPEQGNQPQHF.

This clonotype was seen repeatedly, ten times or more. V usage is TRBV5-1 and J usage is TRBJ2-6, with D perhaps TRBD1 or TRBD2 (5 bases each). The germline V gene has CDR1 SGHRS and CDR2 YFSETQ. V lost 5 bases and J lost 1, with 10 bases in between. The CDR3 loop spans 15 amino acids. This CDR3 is CASRQGESGANVLTF. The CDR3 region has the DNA TGCGCCAGCAGGCAGGGAGAGTCTGGGGCCAACGTCCTGACTTTC.

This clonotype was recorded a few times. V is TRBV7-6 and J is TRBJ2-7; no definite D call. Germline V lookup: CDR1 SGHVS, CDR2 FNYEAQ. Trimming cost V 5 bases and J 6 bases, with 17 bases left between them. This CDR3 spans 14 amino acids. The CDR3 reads CASSHGSLTGEQYF. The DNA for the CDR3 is TGTGCCAGCAGCCATGGATCCCTTACCGGCGAGCAGTACTTC.

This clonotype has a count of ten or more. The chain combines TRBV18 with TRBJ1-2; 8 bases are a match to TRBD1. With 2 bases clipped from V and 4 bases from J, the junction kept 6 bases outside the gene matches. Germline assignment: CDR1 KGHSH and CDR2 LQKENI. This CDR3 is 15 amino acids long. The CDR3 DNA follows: TGTGCCAGCTCACCATATCAGGGGGCGGGCTATGGCTACACCTTC. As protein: CASSPYQGAGYGYTF.

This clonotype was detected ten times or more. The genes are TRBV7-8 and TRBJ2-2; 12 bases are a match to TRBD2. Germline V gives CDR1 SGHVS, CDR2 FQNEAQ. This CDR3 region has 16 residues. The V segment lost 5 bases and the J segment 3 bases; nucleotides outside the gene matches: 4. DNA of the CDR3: TGTGCCAGCAGCCCACTAGCGGGGGGAGACACCGGGGAGCTGTTTTTT. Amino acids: CASSPLAGGDTGELFF.

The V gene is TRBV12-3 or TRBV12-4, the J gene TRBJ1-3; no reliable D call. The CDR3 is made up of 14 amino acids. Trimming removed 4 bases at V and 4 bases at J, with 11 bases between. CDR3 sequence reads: CASSSPLVGNTIYF. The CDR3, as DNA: TGTGCCAGCAGTTCCCCCTTGGTAGGAAACACCATATATTTT.

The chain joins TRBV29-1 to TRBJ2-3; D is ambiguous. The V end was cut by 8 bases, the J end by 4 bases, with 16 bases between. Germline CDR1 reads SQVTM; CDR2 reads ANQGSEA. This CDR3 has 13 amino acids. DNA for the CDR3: TGCAGCTCCGGGTGGGGTTCCGCAGATACGCAGTATTTT. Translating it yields CSSGWGSADTQYF.

The CDR3 DNA reads TGTGCCAGCAGCCCAGGGTATGCAACCTACGAGCAGTACTTC. This encodes CASSPGYATYEQYF. The chain carries TRBV7-9 and TRBJ2-7; TRBD1 might be the D (5 bases). The germline V gene encodes CDR1 SEHNR and CDR2 FQNEAQ (reference sequence). Trimming pared 5 bases from V and 2 bases from J, leaving 13 bases between. The CDR3 is 14 residues long.

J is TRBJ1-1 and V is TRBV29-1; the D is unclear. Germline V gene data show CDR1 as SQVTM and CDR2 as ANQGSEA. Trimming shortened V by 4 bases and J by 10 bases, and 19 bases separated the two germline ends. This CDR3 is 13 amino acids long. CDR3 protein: CSVGGSGNVVAFF. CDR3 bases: TGCAGCGTTGGGGGATCAGGTAACGTCGTAGCTTTCTTT.

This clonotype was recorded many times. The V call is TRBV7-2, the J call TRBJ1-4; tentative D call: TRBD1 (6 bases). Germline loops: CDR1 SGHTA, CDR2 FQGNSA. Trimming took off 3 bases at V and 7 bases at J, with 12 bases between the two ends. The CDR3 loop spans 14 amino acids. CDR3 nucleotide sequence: TGTGCCAGCAGCTTTCAACAGGGCGGTGAAAAACTGTTTTTT. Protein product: CASSFQQGGEKLFF.

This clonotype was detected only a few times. CDR3 region: CASSFLDRAEQYF. CDR3 nucleotide sequence: TGTGCCAGCAGTTTCTTGGACAGGGCCGAGCAGTACTTC. The V and J genes are TRBV12-3 or TRBV12-4 and TRBJ2-7; 8 nucleotides align to TRBD1. J lost 6 bases, V lost 3 bases, and 4 bases had no gene match. CDR3 size: 13 residues.

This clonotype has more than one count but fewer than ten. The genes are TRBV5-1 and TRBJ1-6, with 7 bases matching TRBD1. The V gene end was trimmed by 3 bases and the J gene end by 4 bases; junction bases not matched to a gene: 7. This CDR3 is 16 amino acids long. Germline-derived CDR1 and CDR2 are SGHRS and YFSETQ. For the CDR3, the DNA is TGCGCCAGCAGCTCGGAGACAGGGCCGTATAATTCACCCCTCCACTTT. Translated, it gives CASSSETGPYNSPLHF.

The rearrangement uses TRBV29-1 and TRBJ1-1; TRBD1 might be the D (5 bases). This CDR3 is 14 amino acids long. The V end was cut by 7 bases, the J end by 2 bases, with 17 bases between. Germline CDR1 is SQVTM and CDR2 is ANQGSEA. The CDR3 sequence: CSGQGQRPNTEAFF. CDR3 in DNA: TGCAGCGGTCAGGGCCAAAGACCCAACACTGAAGCTTTCTTT.

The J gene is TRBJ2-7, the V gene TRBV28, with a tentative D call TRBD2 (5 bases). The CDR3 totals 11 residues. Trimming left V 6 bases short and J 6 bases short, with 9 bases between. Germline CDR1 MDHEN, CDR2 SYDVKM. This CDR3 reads CASSATSEQYF. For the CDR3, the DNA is TGTGCCAGCAGCGCTACTAGCGAGCAGTACTTC.

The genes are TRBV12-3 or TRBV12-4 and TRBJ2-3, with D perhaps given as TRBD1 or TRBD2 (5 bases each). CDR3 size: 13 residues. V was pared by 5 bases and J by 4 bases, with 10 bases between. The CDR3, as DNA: TGTGCCAGCAGTCTCGGGACCGCAGATACGCAGTATTTT. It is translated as CASSLGTADTQYF.

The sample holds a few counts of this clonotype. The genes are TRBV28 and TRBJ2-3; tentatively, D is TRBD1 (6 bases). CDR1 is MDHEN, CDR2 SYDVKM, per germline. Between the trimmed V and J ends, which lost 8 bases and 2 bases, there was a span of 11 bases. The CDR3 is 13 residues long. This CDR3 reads CASEDRNTDTQYF. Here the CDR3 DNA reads TGTGCCAGCGAAGACAGGAACACAGATACGCAGTATTTT. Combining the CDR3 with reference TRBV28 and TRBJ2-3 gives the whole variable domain DVKVTQSSRYLVKRTGEKVFLECVQDMDHENMFWYRQDPGLGLRLIYFSYDVKMKEKGDIPEGYSVSREKKERFSLILESASTNQTSMYLCASEDRNTDTQYFGPGTRLTVL.